A single sample gave rise to the 23 T cell receptor beta chains below, sequenced in a study of T cells in women clearing cervical HPV infection. The table came from immunoSEQ multiplex PCR; TCRdb's copy has only in-frame clones and leaves some out. Recorded here are over 45,000 clones; the top ten clones represent 0.98%. Sequencing used blood buffy coat. These receptors originate from a woman between 18 and 75 years old with a cervical HPV16 infection that either progressed to CIN3+ or cleared (not recorded which).

For this clone: The DNA ends 3 residues before the CDR3 does, and the rest of the CDR3 is filled in from the germline J gene. The rearrangement uses TRBV5-6 and TRBJ2-4; maybe TRBD1 (8 bases). From germline, CDR1 is SGHDT and CDR2 YYEEEE. The CDR3 spans 14 residues. CDR3 protein: CASSWDRSGETQYF. Incomplete CDR3 DNA: TGTGCCAGCAGCTGGGACAGGAGCGGGGAGACT.

About this clone: The observed sequence ends 3 residues before the CDR3 terminus, with the missing tail filled in from the germline J gene. The chain uses TRBV5-4 and TRBJ1-6; 10 bases line up with TRBD1. The trim removed 4 bases at V and 10 bases at J, leaving 5 bases unmatched. Per germline, CDR1 SGHNT and CDR2 YYREEE (reference sequence). The CDR3 has 14 residues. CDR3: CASSADRGRSPLHF. Incomplete CDR3 DNA: TGTGCCAGCAGCGCCGACAGGGGGCGGTCACCC.

With respect to this clone: The read ends 3 residues before the CDR3 terminus; that terminus is restored from the germline J gene. The chain links TRBV20-1 to TRBJ1-3, with D hard to call. This CDR3 is 12 amino acids long. V was clipped by 3 bases and J by 0 bases, with 3 bases between them. Germline V lookup: CDR1 DFQATT, CDR2 SNEGSKA (reference sequence). The CDR3 sequence is CSASSSGNTIYF. Partial CDR3 DNA: TGCAGTGCTAGCTCCTCTGGAAACACC.

A note on this clone: The read is 3 residues too short to cover the CDR3 end, so that end is filled in from the germline J gene. The chain is built from TRBV6-2 or TRBV6-3 and TRBJ2-7; the D gene is possibly TRBD2 (7 bases). The CDR3 loop spans 13 amino acids. The germline gives CDR1 MNHEY, CDR2 SVGEGT. The V gene lost 5 bases and the J gene lost 6 bases, with 14 bases spanning the gap. Incomplete CDR3 DNA: TGTGCCAGCAGTAGGGGGGGAGTTCGCGAG. It specifies CASSRGGVRE. The CDR3 as a whole reads CASSRGGVREQYF.

Details on this clone: At one of its ends the junction is not consistent with the germline gene, which may arise from a read error. The CDR3 goes on 3 residues after the read ends, and that part is filled in from the germline J gene. The V and J genes are TRBV12-3 or TRBV12-4 and TRBJ2-3; D gene uncertain. The CDR3 runs to 13 residues. The chain's CDR3 is CASRLGGQETQYF. Incomplete CDR3 DNA: TGTGCCAGCAGGTTAGGTGGGCAAGAGACG.

With regard to this clone: The sequenced fragment ends 3 residues before the CDR3 boundary, so the rest is inferred from the germline J gene. V and J are TRBV20-1 and TRBJ2-7, with 12 nucleotides matching TRBD1. The CDR3 loop spans 16 amino acids. Germline V lookup: CDR1 DFQATT, CDR2 SNEGSKA (reference sequence). The ends lost 6 bases at V and 5 bases at J; junction bases unmatched: 14. CDR3 residues: CSARLRDRGRPNEQYF. CDR3 bases read: TGCAGTGCCAGACTCCGGGACAGGGGGCGACCCAACGAG.

A word on this clone: The read halts 3 residues ahead of the CDR3 end, with the missing end drawn from the germline J gene. The chain is built from TRBV5-1 and TRBJ2-2; perhaps TRBD2 as D (5 bases). Germline assignment: CDR1 SGHRS and CDR2 YFSETQ. The germline V and J ends were trimmed by 4 bases and 2 bases, with 12 bases remaining between them. The CDR3 extends over 15 amino acids. The CDR3 bases that were read are TGCGCCAGCAGCCCTCAAGCGGTTAACACCGGGGAG. Its protein product is CASSPQAVNTGE. The complete CDR3 reads CASSPQAVNTGELFF.

For this clone: Coverage ceases 3 residues before the CDR3 finishes, and the germline J gene fills in the end. The chain uses TRBV19 and TRBJ1-4, with D possibly matching TRBD1 (5 bases). The CDR3 runs to 15 residues. Germline assignment: CDR1 LNHDA and CDR2 SQIVND (reference sequence). V was clipped by 3 bases and J by 10 bases, with 18 bases between them. The CDR3 spells CASSIEGVRQRKLFF. Partial CDR3 DNA: TGTGCCAGTAGTATTGAGGGTGTCCGACAGAGAAAA.

Worth noting for this clone: With the read ending 3 residues before the CDR3 end, the germline J gene is used to fill in that end. The gene calls are TRBV20-1 and TRBJ2-7; a weak D match, TRBD1 (7 bases). CDR3 length: 18 amino acids. Germline CDR1 reads DFQATT; CDR2 reads SNEGSKA (reference sequence). Trimming took off 0 bases at V and 3 bases at J, with 24 bases between the two ends. The sequenced part of the CDR3 DNA is TGCAGTGCTAGAGATCTGAGGGGGGCTACAGGGGCAAACTACGAG. Its translation: CSARDLRGATGANYE. The whole CDR3 region reads CSARDLRGATGANYEQYF.

Notes on this clone: Sequencing ends 3 residues short of the CDR3 end; the germline J gene provides the rest. The chain has TRBV18 and TRBJ1-4; D might be TRBD1 (5 bases). This CDR3 has 13 amino acids. Germline V gives CDR1 KGHSH, CDR2 LQKENI. Deletions cut 6 bases from V and 4 bases from J, with 9 bases between. The chain's CDR3 is CASSLDSNEKLFF. The CDR3 bases that were read are TGTGCCAGCTCCCTAGACAGTAATGAAAAA. The full variable domain, its missing parts supplied by reference TRBV18 and TRBJ1-4, is NAGVMQNPRHLVRRRGQEARLRCSPMKGHSHVYWYRQLPEEGLKFMVYLQKENIIDESGMPKERFSAEFPKEGPSILRIQQVVRGDSAAYFCASSLDSNEKLFFGSGTQLSVL.

For this clone: The read halts 3 residues ahead of the CDR3 end, with the missing end drawn from the germline J gene. J is TRBJ2-2 and V is TRBV19, with D possibly being TRBD2 (6 bases). Germline V gives CDR1 LNHDA, CDR2 SQIVND (reference sequence). Between the trimmed V and J ends, which lost 6 bases and 4 bases, there was a span of 15 bases. This CDR3 has 15 amino acids. The sequenced part of the CDR3 DNA is TGTGCCAGTAGCCCGATGGGGACTCGCACCGGGGAG. Its protein is CASSPMGTRTGE. The full CDR3 sequence reads CASSPMGTRTGELFF. The variable domain in full, with the rest retrieved from reference TRBV19 and TRBJ2-2, is DGGITQSPKYLFRKEGQNVTLSCEQNLNHDAMYWYRQDPGQGLRLIYYSQIVNDFQKGDIAEGYSVSREKKESFPLTVTSAQKNPTAFYLCASSPMGTRTGELFFGEGSRLTVL.

About this clone: The read halts 3 residues ahead of the CDR3 end, with the missing end drawn from the germline J gene. The chain has TRBV25-1 and TRBJ2-3; the D is unclear. V was pared by 3 bases and J by 8 bases, with 18 bases between. This CDR3 region has 15 residues. Looked up from germline, CDR1 is MGHDK and CDR2 is SYGVNS. The sequenced part of the CDR3 DNA is TGTGCCAGCAGTGAGGCGGCCACCTCCACGGGTACG. Its translation is CASSEAATSTGT. The full CDR3 protein is CASSEAATSTGTQYF. Looking up the rest from reference TRBV25-1 and TRBJ2-3 gives the full variable domain: EADIYQTPRYLVIGTGKKITLECSQTMGHDKMYWYQQDPGMELHLIHYSYGVNSTEKGDLSSESTVSRIRTEHFPLTLESARPSHTSQYLCASSEAATSTGTQYFGPGTRLTVL.

Regarding this clone: The read terminates 3 residues ahead of where the CDR3 ends, so the germline J gene completes it. This chain joins TRBV5-1 and TRBJ2-4, with 7 bases matching TRBD2. Looked up from germline, CDR1 is SGHRS and CDR2 is YFSETQ. CDR3 length: 14 amino acids. V lost 3 bases to trimming and J lost 6 bases; unmatched junction nucleotides: 6. The CDR3 loop reads CASSSAGRGNIQYF. The DNA read from the CDR3 is TGCGCCAGCAGCTCAGCGGGGAGAGGAAACATT.

With regard to this clone: The read comes to an end 3 residues before the CDR3 does, leaving the germline J gene to fill in the end. V and J are TRBV5-6 and TRBJ1-6, with 8 positions matching TRBD1. Germline V gene lookup returns CDR1 SGHDT and CDR2 YYEEEE. After removal of 5 bases from V and 6 bases from J, the junction contained 7 bases not matched to a gene. The CDR3 consists of 15 residues. CDR3 sequence reads: CASRIGTGGNSPLHF. CDR3 DNA, as far as it was read: TGTGCCAGCAGGATAGGGACAGGAGGTAATTCACCC.

About this clone: Read coverage stops 3 residues before the CDR3 terminus; the germline J gene supplies the remainder. The genes are TRBV29-1 and TRBJ1-1; 7 bases are shared with TRBD1. Trimming removed 4 bases from V and 1 base from J; junction bases left unmatched: 3. Germline CDR1 reads SQVTM; CDR2 reads ANQGSEA. This CDR3 spans 13 amino acids. This CDR3 is CSVVNRGNTEAFF. Partial CDR3 DNA: TGCAGCGTTGTTAACAGGGGGAACACTGAA.

About this clone itself: The read comes to an end 3 residues before the CDR3 does, leaving the germline J gene to fill in the end. The chain recombines TRBV18 with TRBJ1-2; the match to TRBD1 covers 8 bases. This CDR3 is built from 15 residues. Germline lookup yields CDR1 KGHSH and CDR2 LQKENI. Trimming cost V 1 base and J 0 bases; bases outside gene matches: 1. The chain's CDR3 is CASSPRQGSNYGYTF. CDR3 bases read: TGTGCCAGCTCACCACGACAGGGGTCTAACTATGGC. The entire variable domain, with the rest obtained from reference TRBV18 and TRBJ1-2, is as follows: NAGVMQNPRHLVRRRGQEARLRCSPMKGHSHVYWYRQLPEEGLKFMVYLQKENIIDESGMPKERFSAEFPKEGPSILRIQQVVRGDSAAYFCASSPRQGSNYGYTFGSGTRLTVV.

A remark on this clone: The read ends 3 residues early relative to the CDR3; the germline J gene fills the gap. This chain uses TRBV10-1 with TRBJ2-3; 8 bases fit TRBD2. This CDR3 is 16 amino acids long. V lost 4 bases, J lost 2 bases, and 8 bases stayed unmatched. Germline CDR1 WNHNN, CDR2 SYGVQD (reference sequence). The CDR3 protein is CASSGVAGGLTDTQYF. The part of the CDR3 DNA that was read is TGCGCCAGCAGTGGAGTTGCGGGGGGCCTCACAGATACG.

On this clone itself: The read stops 3 residues short of the end of the CDR3; the missing end is completed from the germline J gene. This sequence joins TRBV5-1 and TRBJ2-7; 12 positions agree with TRBD2. Unmatched junction bases numbered 11, after V lost 4 bases and J lost 0 bases. CDR1 and CDR2 from the germline V gene are SGHRS and YFSETQ. The CDR3 consists of 18 residues. CDR3: CASSKLAGGRASSYEQYF. The CDR3 DNA, read in part, is TGCGCCAGCAGCAAACTAGCGGGGGGCCGGGCCAGCTCCTACGAG.

The CDR3 loop is CASSLTDSYEQYF. CDR3 DNA, as far as it was read: TGTGCCAGCAGCTTAACGGACAGTTACGAG. This rearrangement joins TRBV11-2 to TRBJ2-7; D possibly corresponds to TRBD1 (6 bases). The sequence runs out 3 residues before the end of the CDR3; the remainder is reconstructed from the germline J gene. The CDR3 runs 13 residues. In germline, CDR1 is SGHAT, CDR2 FQNNGV. The V gene lost 2 bases and the J gene lost 4 bases, with 9 bases spanning the gap.

Details on this clone: The junction and the germline gene differ at one end; a read error may be behind it. Sequencing ends 3 residues short of the CDR3 end; the germline J gene provides the rest. The genes are TRBV4-1 and TRBJ2-7; D is ambiguous. The CDR3 runs 13 residues. From germline, CDR1 is MGHRA and CDR2 YSYEKL. The CDR3 bases that were read are TGCACCAGCAGCCCGCAGCGTCGCTACGAG. Translated, it gives CTSSPQRRYE. The full CDR3 protein reads CTSSPQRRYEQYF.

As to this clone: The read terminates 3 residues before the CDR3 end, so the remaining end is supplied by the germline J gene. The rearrangement uses TRBV10-3 and TRBJ2-2; 7 bases map to TRBD1. Germline V gene lookup returns CDR1 ENHRY and CDR2 SYGVKD. The CDR3 runs 15 residues. The V gene end was trimmed by 0 bases and the J gene end by 5 bases; junction bases not matched to a gene: 3. The CDR3 loop is CAISESGGQTGELFF. The part of the CDR3 DNA that was read is TGTGCCATCAGTGAGTCAGGGGGCCAAACCGGGGAG.

To note about this clone: The CDR3 end falls 3 residues outside the read, so it is completed with the germline J gene. J is TRBJ2-7 and V is TRBV6-4; a weak D match, TRBD1 (6 bases). Looked up from germline, CDR1 is MRHNA and CDR2 is SNTAGT. V was trimmed by 0 bases and J by 0 bases, leaving 18 bases between them. The CDR3 is made up of 18 amino acids. CDR3 DNA, as far as it was read: TGTGCCAGCAGTGACTCGATCCAGGGGATAAAATACTCCTACGAG. Translating gives CASSDSIQGIKYSYE. The complete CDR3 sequence is CASSDSIQGIKYSYEQYF.

A word on this clone: The CDR3 goes on 3 residues after the read ends, and that part is filled in from the germline J gene. The chain uses TRBV10-1 and TRBJ2-7; the D is unclear. The CDR3 has 12 amino acids. Germline loops: CDR1 WNHNN, CDR2 SYGVQD (reference sequence). The V and J ends lost 6 bases and 3 bases respectively, with 9 bases between them. CDR3 DNA, as far as it was read: TGCGCCAGCAGAGTCTACCTCTACGAG. This encodes CASRVYLYE. The CDR3 reads in full as CASRVYLYEQYF.